This TCR beta chain stems from a study of cytomegalovirus exposure and HLA in healthy donors. TCRdb's copy holds only in-frame clones and misses some; the assay was immunoSEQ multiplex PCR. The sample has about 180,000 clones; about 89% are singletons. This CDR3 comprises 15 residues. Germline V CDR1 and CDR2: SGHTA, FQGNSA. With 6 bases clipped from V and 0 bases from J, the junction kept 5 bases outside the gene matches. The chain has TRBV7-2 and TRBJ2-1, with 7 bases matching TRBD2. The specimen was PBMCs. The TCR was taken from a man aged 18 to 30 in good health and CMV-seropositive. CDR3 loop: CASRPAGSSYNEQFF. CDR3 coding DNA: TGTGCCAGCAGGCCAGCGGGAAGCTCCTACAATGAGCAGTTCTTC.